This T cell receptor (beta chain) was found in a study of T cells in Graves' hyperthyroidism and ophthalmopathy. Study in general: The blood sample was taken at first diagnosis, before treatment began.

In this sample, this clonotype turned up many times. The antigen is unknown. RNA transcripts provided the source from which TCR beta CDR3 regions were amplified. First-round RT-PCR with HTBI primers amplified the TCR CDR3 region. Using its own MiXCR run on the multiplex PCR reads, TCRdb lists one record per CDR3 protein. Of a few hundred thousand distinct CDR3 sequences listed, more than 15% are singletons. V lost 1 base, J lost 5 bases, and 17 bases lay in between. The CDR3 has 16 amino acids. CDR1 is MGHDK and CDR2 is SYGVNS in the germline V gene. Among ophthalmopathy patients, the Clinical Activity Score reached at least 3, the NOSPECS grade reached at least 4, and duration remained under 3 months. Study-level points and caveats: Ophthalmopathy and stable hyperthyroidism were told apart by a 13 V-J model.

Sample: blood. The receptor's source is a woman aged 35 to 49 with Graves' ophthalmopathy. The gene calls are TRBV25-1 and TRBJ2-5, with D possibly matching TRBD1 (6 bases). The CDR3 DNA sequence: TGTGCCAGCAGTGAATTGGGCAGGGGAATGAGTGAGACCCAGTACTTC. As protein: CASSELGRGMSETQYF.